This entry lists 32 T cell receptor beta chains sequenced from one sample in a study of cytomegalovirus exposure and HLA in healthy donors. The PCR made use of 60 Vbeta and 13 Jbeta primers. Profiled with immunoSEQ multiplex PCR; TCRdb holds only in-frame clones, not every one. The data show approximately 120,000 clones, 76% seen once. The sequenced material came from PBMCs. The source is a man between 50 and 59 years old in good health and CMV-seronegative.

V gene TRBV27 combines with J gene TRBJ2-7; D possibly corresponds to TRBD1 (6 bases). Germline values: CDR1 MNHEY, CDR2 SMNVEV (reference sequence). Between the trimmed V and J ends, which lost 3 bases and 5 bases, there was a span of 17 bases. This CDR3 has 15 amino acids. The CDR3 loop reads CASSLLGTPLDEQYF. The CDR3 nucleotides read TGTGCCAGCAGTTTGCTCGGGACACCCCTAGACGAGCAGTACTTC.

V is TRBV4-1 and J is TRBJ1-2; no definite D call. Looked up from germline, CDR1 is MGHRA and CDR2 is YSYEKL. The CDR3 consists of 13 residues. V was cut by 0 bases and J by 8 bases, with 10 bases left in between. CDR3 coding DNA: TGCGCCAGCAGCCAAGATCGGGTGATGGGCTACACCTTC. Its protein product is CASSQDRVMGYTF.

The chain combines TRBV19 with TRBJ2-7; D may be TRBD1 (5 bases). The CDR3 has 14 amino acids. Germline V CDR1 and CDR2: LNHDA, SQIVND (reference sequence). V dropped 5 bases and J dropped 1 base, with 12 bases sitting between them. The CDR3 reads CASSPNSGSYEQYV. The CDR3 DNA reads as TGTGCCAGTAGTCCAAACTCAGGGTCCTACGAGCAGTACGTC.

The CDR3 DNA reads as TGTGCCACCAGCAGATCGCCCACAGCTACAACTAATGAAAAACTGTTTTTT. Encoded protein: CATSRSPTATTNEKLFF. The V call is TRBV15, the J call TRBJ1-4; D gene uncertain. CDR3 length equals 17 residues. From germline, CDR1 is LNHNV and CDR2 YYDKDF (reference sequence). Trimming cost V 2 bases and J 0 bases, with 13 bases left between them.

The chain joins TRBV15 to TRBJ2-7; 10 positions agree with TRBD1. Germline lookup yields CDR1 LNHNV and CDR2 YYDKDF (reference sequence). The V and J ends lost 3 bases and 2 bases, in that order; junction bases with no gene match: 1. The CDR3 consists of 14 residues. The CDR3: CATSSDRGPYEQYV. The CDR3 DNA sequence: TGTGCCACCAGCAGCGACAGGGGGCCCTACGAGCAGTACGTC.

Written as DNA, the CDR3 is TGTGCCAGCAGCGCAGGGTCCAACTATGGCTACACCTTC. It encodes CASSAGSNYGYTF. The rearrangement joins TRBV7-9 to TRBJ1-2, with D tentatively TRBD1 (5 bases). Trimming shortened V by 5 bases and J by 2 bases, and 9 bases separated the two germline ends. The CDR3 has 13 residues. CDR1 and CDR2 from the germline V gene are SEHNR and FQNEAQ (reference sequence).

The chain recombines TRBV4-3 with TRBJ1-2, with a possible D match to TRBD1 (5 bases). The germline V gene has CDR1 LGHNA and CDR2 YSLEER. V was shortened by 4 bases and J by 4 bases, with 22 bases between the two germline ends. This CDR3 region has 17 residues. The CDR3 region is CASSPSTAGPYLYGYTF. For the CDR3, the DNA is TGCGCCAGCAGCCCCTCGACAGCCGGGCCGTATCTCTATGGCTACACCTTC.

V usage is TRBV7-2 and J usage is TRBJ2-1; 12 bases fit TRBD2. Germline CDR1 and CDR2: SGHTA and FQGNSA. The V and J ends lost 5 bases and 4 bases, in that order; junction bases with no gene match: 3. This CDR3 has 15 amino acids. The CDR3: CASSLGTSGYNEQFF. CDR3 nucleotides: TGTGCCAGCAGCCTGGGGACTAGCGGGTACAATGAGCAGTTCTTC.

The chain links TRBV9 to TRBJ1-3, with TRBD1 matching 7 bases. V shed 0 bases and J 3 bases; nucleotides not matched to a gene: 3. Germline values: CDR1 SGDLS, CDR2 YYNGEE. This CDR3 has 15 residues. CDR3 coding DNA: TGTGCCAGCAGCGTAGAGGGGGCATTTGGAAACACCATATATTTT. Encoded protein: CASSVEGAFGNTIYF.

CDR3 DNA sequence: TGTGCCAGCAGCCAAGAAGGGGGGGGCAATCAGCCCCAGCATTTT. Translated, it gives CASSQEGGGNQPQHF. V is TRBV4-2 and J is TRBJ1-5; D is possibly TRBD1 (6 bases). V was shortened by 0 bases and J by 2 bases, with 8 bases between the two germline ends. Germline V CDR1 and CDR2: LGHNA, YNFKEQ. This CDR3 region has 15 residues.

This chain uses TRBV4-1 with TRBJ1-6; 8 bases fit TRBD1. The CDR3 has 18 residues. CDR1 is MGHRA and CDR2 is YSYEKL in the germline V gene. Unmatched junction bases numbered 11, after V lost 2 bases and J lost 5 bases. CDR3 loop: CASSQLFTGGSDNSPLHF. The CDR3 DNA reads TGCGCCAGCAGCCAATTATTTACAGGGGGTTCGGATAATTCACCCCTCCACTTT.

The chain links TRBV5-6 to TRBJ1-1; 8 bases map to TRBD1. The CDR3 is made up of 13 amino acids. V trimming: 3 bases; J trimming: 5 bases; junction bases outside the gene matches: 3. Germline CDR1 is SGHDT and CDR2 is YYEEEE. The CDR3 bases are TGTGCCAGCAGCTCGACAGGGGTGACTGAAGCTTTCTTT. This sequence encodes CASSSTGVTEAFF.

The V call is TRBV5-4, the J call TRBJ2-5, with TRBD2 matching 12 bases. The CDR3 extends over 17 amino acids. Germline values: CDR1 SGHNT, CDR2 YYREEE (reference sequence). V was pared by 4 bases and J by 4 bases, with 11 bases of the junction left unmatched. CDR3 residues: CASSRPPSGGALETQYF. Here the CDR3 DNA reads TGTGCCAGCAGCCGACCCCCTAGCGGGGGGGCTTTAGAGACCCAGTACTTC. Complete variable domain (other parts from reference TRBV5-4 and TRBJ2-5): ETGVTQSPTHLIKTRGQQVTLRCSSQSGHNTVSWYQQALGQGPQFIFQYYREEENGRGNFPPRFSGLQFPNYSSELNVNALELDDSALYLCASSRPPSGGALETQYFGPGTRLLVL.

The chain employs TRBV6-1 and TRBJ1-2, with D possibly TRBD1 on 6 matching bases. CDR3 length equals 13 residues. Trimming cost V 6 bases and J 8 bases, with 16 bases left between them. Germline CDR1 reads MNHNS; CDR2 reads SASEGT. The CDR3 loop reads CASSTTGVYGYTF. The DNA of the CDR3 is TGTGCCAGCAGCACGACAGGAGTCTACGGCTACACCTTC.

This rearrangement joins TRBV12-5 to TRBJ2-2; 10 bases map to TRBD2. CDR1 is LGHNT, CDR2 FRNRAP, per germline. V trimming: 10 bases; J trimming: 5 bases; junction bases outside the gene matches: 4. The CDR3 sequence is 13 residues long. The CDR3 loop is CATKRGGTGELFF. The CDR3 coding sequence is TGTGCTACCAAGCGGGGGGGGACCGGGGAGCTGTTTTTT.

This chain uses TRBV5-4 with TRBJ2-7; a weak D match, TRBD1 (5 bases). Trimming stripped 2 bases from V and 6 bases from J, with 12 bases between. Germline loops: CDR1 SGHNT, CDR2 YYREEE (reference sequence). The CDR3 sequence is 13 residues long. CDR3 region: CASSFLGRPEQYF. The CDR3 DNA reads TGTGCCAGCAGCTTTCTGGGGCGCCCCGAGCAGTACTTC.

This sequence joins TRBV6-4 and TRBJ2-7; D is possibly TRBD2 (6 bases). Looked up from germline, CDR1 is MRHNA and CDR2 is SNTAGT. CDR3 length: 15 amino acids. V was shortened by 2 bases and J by 7 bases, with 18 bases between the two germline ends. The CDR3 sequence: CASSDRDFRIREQYV. The CDR3 region has the DNA TGTGCCAGCAGTGACCGGGACTTCCGGATACGGGAGCAGTACGTC.

The J gene is TRBJ1-3, the V gene TRBV5-1; D is unresolved. Germline V CDR1 and CDR2: SGHRS, YFSETQ. The length of the CDR3 is 16 residues. Trimming took 5 bases from V and 2 from J, leaving 17 bases between them. The CDR3 here is CASRTAPGSPGNTIYF. The DNA for the CDR3 is TGCGCCAGCAGAACCGCCCCGGGTTCCCCTGGAAACACCATATATTTT.

This sequence joins TRBV5-4 and TRBJ2-2; 9 positions agree with TRBD2. CDR1 is SGHNT and CDR2 is YYREEE in the germline V gene (reference sequence). This CDR3 region has 18 residues. The ends lost 3 bases at V and 2 bases at J; junction bases unmatched: 11. The chain's CDR3 is CASSYLLGGGGNTGELFF. The DNA of the CDR3 is TGTGCCAGCAGCTACCTCTTGGGCGGGGGGGGAAACACCGGGGAGCTGTTTTTT.

The chain links TRBV7-2 to TRBJ1-5; the D gene is possibly TRBD1 (5 bases). The germline V and J ends were trimmed by 3 bases and 3 bases, with 9 bases remaining between them. The CDR3 sequence is 14 residues long. The germline V gene has CDR1 SGHTA and CDR2 FQGNSA. The DNA for the CDR3 is TGTGCCAGCAGCTTGGCGGGGCCCAATCAGCCCCAGCATTTT. Its protein product is CASSLAGPNQPQHF.

This sequence joins TRBV12-5 and TRBJ2-1; TRBD2 agrees at 11 bases. The CDR3 totals 15 residues. Per the germline V gene, CDR1 is LGHNT and CDR2 is FRNRAP. V gave up 6 bases and J gave up 5 bases; unmatched junction bases: 6. The CDR3 sequence: CASGLGLADNNEQFF. The CDR3 DNA sequence: TGTGCTAGTGGCCTGGGACTAGCGGATAACAATGAGCAGTTCTTC.

The J gene is TRBJ2-1, the V gene TRBV5-4, with 7 nucleotides matching TRBD1. Germline V gene lookup returns CDR1 SGHNT and CDR2 YYREEE (reference sequence). Trimming took 4 bases from V and 6 from J; bases not matched to a gene: 4. The CDR3 length is 13 residues. The CDR3 nucleotides are TGTGCCAGCAGCGGACAGGCGGGCAATGAGCAGTTCTTC. It specifies CASSGQAGNEQFF.

The chain links TRBV2 to TRBJ2-5, with 8 bases identical to TRBD1. CDR3 length equals 15 residues. Germline lookup yields CDR1 SNHLY and CDR2 FYNNEI. Trimming removed 7 bases from V and 1 base from J; junction bases left unmatched: 8. The CDR3 sequence is CASILDREAQETQYF. The CDR3 bases are TGTGCCAGCATCTTGGACAGGGAAGCCCAAGAGACCCAGTACTTC.

The V gene is TRBV5-6, the J gene TRBJ2-3; the match to TRBD2 covers 10 bases. J lost 4 bases, V lost 3 bases, and 8 bases had no gene match. CDR1 is SGHDT, CDR2 YYEEEE, per germline. This CDR3 is built from 16 residues. The CDR3 spells CASSWTAGGNADTQYF. Here the CDR3 DNA reads TGTGCCAGCAGCTGGACAGCGGGGGGGAACGCAGATACGCAGTATTTT.

The genes are TRBV19 and TRBJ1-2; 8 nucleotides match TRBD1. Germline V gene sequence: CDR1 LNHDA, CDR2 SQIVND (reference sequence). V lost 1 base to trimming and J lost 3 bases; unmatched junction nucleotides: 4. The CDR3 extends over 15 amino acids. The CDR3 here is CASSIAQGAHYGYTF. The CDR3 DNA sequence: TGTGCCAGTAGTATAGCGCAGGGGGCACACTATGGCTACACCTTC. Variable domain in full (rest from reference TRBV19 and TRBJ1-2): DGGITQSPKYLFRKEGQNVTLSCEQNLNHDAMYWYRQDPGQGLRLIYYSQIVNDFQKGDIAEGYSVSREKKESFPLTVTSAQKNPTAFYLCASSIAQGAHYGYTFGSGTRLTVV.

The V gene is TRBV19, the J gene TRBJ1-2, with a weak D call TRBD1 (6 bases). The germline V and J ends were trimmed by 7 bases and 2 bases, with 14 bases remaining between them. Germline values: CDR1 LNHDA, CDR2 SQIVND (reference sequence). This CDR3 has 14 amino acids. The CDR3 DNA reads as TGTGCCAGTATGGGGGGGCCCCCGAACTATGGCTACACCTTC. Protein product: CASMGGPPNYGYTF.

This clone was detected only once. The chain carries TRBV11-3 and TRBJ1-3; D unresolved. Trimming cost V 5 bases and J 8 bases, with 13 bases left between them. CDR3 length equals 13 residues. In germline, CDR1 is SGHNT, CDR2 YENEEA. The DNA of the CDR3 is TGTGCCAGCAGCCTGGCCTCCCGTGACACCATATATTTT. Its protein product is CASSLASRDTIYF.

This clone was picked up a small number of times. This rearrangement joins TRBV9 to TRBJ1-2; D remains unclear. The CDR3 spans 12 residues. Germline CDR1 SGDLS, CDR2 YYNGEE. V lost 3 bases to trimming and J lost 4 bases, with 7 bases between them. CDR3 DNA sequence: TGTGCCAGCAGCGACCCGGGCTATGGCTACACCTTC. The encoded protein is CASSDPGYGYTF.

The chain couples TRBV5-6 to TRBJ2-7, with D tentatively TRBD2 (6 bases). Germline assignment: CDR1 SGHDT and CDR2 YYEEEE. Trimming stripped 6 bases from V and 3 bases from J, with 16 bases between. This CDR3 comprises 14 residues. The DNA of the CDR3 is TGTGCCAGCACCCTGGCGGGGATCGGCTACGAGCAGTACTTC. It translates to CASTLAGIGYEQYF.

The chain joins TRBV4-1 to TRBJ2-7; possibly TRBD1 for D (5 bases). CDR1 and CDR2 from the germline V gene are MGHRA and YSYEKL. V dropped 0 bases and J dropped 6 bases, with 12 bases sitting between them. The CDR3 runs to 14 residues. CDR3 DNA: TGCGCCAGCAGCCAAGAGGGCAGGGTTGCCGAGCAGTACGTC. It codes for CASSQEGRVAEQYV.

The chain has TRBV6-1 and TRBJ1-2; D unresolved. This CDR3 region has 13 residues. Germline values: CDR1 MNHNS, CDR2 SASEGT. V dropped 1 base and J dropped 8 bases, with 11 bases sitting between them. CDR3 sequence: CASSEGGVYGYTF. CDR3 in DNA: TGTGCCAGCAGTGAAGGCGGAGTCTACGGCTACACCTTC.

This clone showed up just once. This chain uses TRBV4-1 with TRBJ1-4; TRBD1 is a possible D gene (5 bases). The germline CDR1 and CDR2 sequences are MGHRA and YSYEKL. V gave up 4 bases and J gave up 1 base, with 19 bases separating them. The CDR3 has 18 amino acids. This CDR3 reads CASSLRGSFQQTNEKLFF. The CDR3 DNA reads as TGCGCCAGCAGCCTAAGGGGCAGCTTCCAACAAACTAATGAAAAACTGTTTTTT.